Below are 13 T cell receptor beta chains sequenced from a single sample in a study of blood T cell repertoires in COVID-19. Using immunoSEQ multiplex PCR, the repertoire was profiled, and TCRdb retains in-frame clones only, with some absent. The data show under 250,000 clones, with roughly 86% seen just once and 10% to 15% held by the top ten. Sequenced sample: peripheral blood. All receptors come from a woman in her thirties or forties with acute or convalescent COVID-19.

The rearrangement uses TRBV6-5 and TRBJ1-2; D gene ambiguous. Germline V gene sequence: CDR1 MNHEY, CDR2 SVGAGI. This CDR3 spans 14 amino acids. Between the trimmed V and J ends, which lost 0 bases and 1 base, there was a span of 6 bases. Here the CDR3 DNA reads TGTGCCAGCAGTTACTCGATCGGTAACTATGGCTACACCTTC. Its translation is CASSYSIGNYGYTF.

Regarding this clone: The sample carries other DNA sequences with the same CDR3. The chain recombines TRBV19 with TRBJ2-3; 14 nucleotides match TRBD2. The CDR3 loop spans 16 amino acids. V lost 4 bases to trimming and J lost 3 bases; unmatched junction nucleotides: 3. The germline gives CDR1 LNHDA, CDR2 SQIVND (reference sequence). CDR3 sequence reads: CASSTGLAGVTDTQYF. The CDR3 coding sequence is TGTGCCAGTAGTACGGGACTAGCGGGGGTAACAGATACGCAGTATTTT.

The rearrangement joins TRBV7-2 to TRBJ2-2; the match to TRBD2 covers 8 bases. Trimming at V came to 5 bases and at J to 5 bases, leaving 7 bases not matched to a gene. CDR1 is SGHTA, CDR2 FQGNSA, per germline. This CDR3 has 15 residues. DNA of the CDR3: TGTGCCAGCAGCCAAGGGACTAGATGGACCGGGGAGCTGTTTTTT. Its protein is CASSQGTRWTGELFF.

A few counts support this clone. The chain links TRBV7-8 to TRBJ2-1; TRBD2 aligns across 8 bases. Germline V gene lookup returns CDR1 SGHVS and CDR2 FQNEAQ. There are 16 residues in the CDR3. Trimming at V came to 5 bases and at J to 6 bases, leaving 12 bases not matched to a gene. The CDR3: CASSPSGAGGTNEQFF. CDR3 in DNA: TGTGCCAGCAGCCCCTCCGGGGCGGGAGGCACCAATGAGCAGTTCTTC.

CDR3 DNA sequence: TGTGCCACCAGAAACAGTCCACCCGGGGAGCTGTTTTTT. Amino acids: CATRNSPPGELFF. V and J are TRBV24-1 and TRBJ2-2, with D hard to call. The CDR3 totals 13 residues. Germline loops: CDR1 KGHDR, CDR2 SFDVKD. The V and J ends lost 7 bases and 6 bases respectively, with 11 bases between them.

This clone came up once. The chain employs TRBV9 and TRBJ2-1, with 8 nucleotides matching TRBD1. Germline V gene sequence: CDR1 SGDLS, CDR2 YYNGEE. V was pared by 3 bases and J by 0 bases, with 8 bases of the junction left unmatched. The CDR3 covers 17 residues. CDR3 protein: CASSARQGQSSYNEQFF. The DNA of the CDR3 is TGTGCCAGCAGCGCTCGACAGGGGCAAAGCTCCTACAATGAGCAGTTCTTC.

This clone showed up just once. CDR3 DNA: TGTGCCATCAGTGTGGGAGCGGGAGGGCCCTACGAGCAGTACTTC. Its protein product is CAISVGAGGPYEQYF. The chain combines TRBV10-3 with TRBJ2-7, with 10 bases fitting TRBD2. Per the germline V gene, CDR1 is ENHRY and CDR2 is SYGVKD. With 4 bases clipped from V and 2 bases from J, the junction kept 5 bases outside the gene matches. CDR3 length equals 15 residues.

V gene TRBV27 combines with J gene TRBJ1-2, with TRBD1 identical over 8 bases. The germline gives CDR1 MNHEY, CDR2 SMNVEV (reference sequence). The CDR3 length is 13 residues. With 4 bases clipped from V and 3 bases from J, the junction kept 1 base outside the gene matches. The CDR3 sequence is CASSSGGDYGYTF. The CDR3, as DNA: TGTGCCAGCAGTTCAGGGGGCGACTATGGCTACACCTTC.

V usage is TRBV7-2 and J usage is TRBJ2-3; 7 bases line up with TRBD2. CDR3 size: 14 residues. The germline CDR1 and CDR2 sequences are SGHTA and FQGNSA. V dropped 4 bases and J dropped 5; count of bases not matched to a gene: 6. The CDR3 loop reads CASSSRTRGDTQYF. CDR3 DNA: TGTGCCAGCAGCTCCCGGACTAGAGGAGATACGCAGTATTTT.

The chain combines TRBV7-9 with TRBJ1-4, with TRBD1 identical over 9 bases. The trim removed 5 bases at V and 3 bases at J, leaving 7 bases unmatched. The germline gives CDR1 SEHNR, CDR2 FQNEAQ (reference sequence). The CDR3 consists of 16 residues. CDR3 protein: CASSPGQGASNEKLFF. For the CDR3, the DNA is TGTGCCAGCAGCCCGGGACAGGGTGCGTCTAATGAAAAACTGTTTTTT. Looking up the rest from reference TRBV7-9 and TRBJ1-4 gives the full variable domain: DTGVSQNPRHKITKRGQNVTFRCDPISEHNRLYWYRQTLGQGPEFLTYFQNEAQLEKSRLLSDRFSAERPKGSFSTLEIQRTEQGDSAMYLCASSPGQGASNEKLFFGSGTQLSVL.

The chain combines TRBV5-1 with TRBJ2-4, with 12 bases fitting TRBD2. V shed 0 bases and J 6 bases; nucleotides not matched to a gene: 4. Germline values: CDR1 SGHRS, CDR2 YFSETQ. There are 16 residues in the CDR3. CDR3 bases: TGCGCCAGCAGCTTGGGGACTAGCGGGGATGGAAACATTCAGTACTTC. Translation: CASSLGTSGDGNIQYF.

The chain uses TRBV19 and TRBJ2-1; D not certain. Germline CDR1 is LNHDA and CDR2 is SQIVND (reference sequence). The CDR3 spans 13 residues. V lost 1 base and J 9 bases, leaving 10 bases between the germline ends. CDR3 loop: CASSIGARAEQFF. The CDR3 nucleotides are TGTGCCAGTAGTATAGGGGCCCGTGCTGAGCAGTTCTTC.

This chain uses TRBV24-1 with TRBJ2-4; D unclear. The V gene's germline CDR1 is KGHDR and CDR2 SFDVKD. Trimming left V 9 bases short and J 4 bases short, with 9 bases between. The CDR3 covers 12 residues. The CDR3 region is CATQACKNIQYF. CDR3 DNA sequence: TGTGCCACCCAGGCCTGTAAAAACATTCAGTACTTC.